A single sample gave rise to the 14 T cell receptor beta chains below, sequenced in a study of blood T cell repertoires in COVID-19. Libraries were prepared by immunoSEQ multiplex PCR; TCRdb keeps only in-frame clonotypes and omits some of them. The sample holds some 100,000 clones, around 84% seen once. The sequenced material came from peripheral blood. The source is a woman in her sixties or seventies with active or convalescent COVID-19.

The chain has TRBV29-1 and TRBJ2-5; a possible D gene is TRBD2 (5 bases). V shed 3 bases and J shed 5 bases, with 10 bases lying between them. This CDR3 has 12 amino acids. Germline loops: CDR1 SQVTM, CDR2 ANQGSEA. The CDR3 bases are TGCAGCGTTGATAACGGGGTCGAGACCCAGTACTTC. Its translation: CSVDNGVETQYF.

This clone was seen once. The chain is built from TRBV12-3 or TRBV12-4 and TRBJ1-2; 7 bases are a match to TRBD1. V shed 6 bases and J 4 bases; nucleotides not matched to a gene: 5. This CDR3 region has 13 residues. The CDR3 DNA is TGTGCCAGCAGCATCTGGGACAGCTATGGCTACACCTTC. Its protein product is CASSIWDSYGYTF.

The rearrangement uses TRBV19 and TRBJ1-2, with TRBD1 identical over 8 bases. Germline V CDR1 and CDR2: LNHDA, SQIVND (reference sequence). CDR3 length: 14 residues. The trim removed 7 bases at V and 8 bases at J, leaving 12 bases unmatched. CDR3 residues: CASTILTGGGGYTF. The CDR3 DNA reads as TGTGCCAGTACCATACTAACAGGGGGAGGCGGCTACACCTTC.

This rearrangement joins TRBV7-2 to TRBJ2-7; a possible D gene is TRBD1 (6 bases). Germline V CDR1 and CDR2: SGHTA, FQGNSA. There are 14 residues in the CDR3. V gave up 7 bases and J gave up 2 bases, with 15 bases separating them. CDR3 DNA sequence: TGTGCCAGCACCACGTGGGACACCCCCTACGAGCAGTACTTC. Amino acid sequence: CASTTWDTPYEQYF.

The CDR3 sequence is CASRLGTGGLLSGANVLTF. DNA of the CDR3: TGTGCCAGCAGACTTGGGACAGGGGGATTGTTATCTGGGGCCAACGTCCTGACTTTC. The rearrangement uses TRBV5-4 and TRBJ2-6, with 11 bases that match TRBD1. CDR1 is SGHNT, CDR2 YYREEE, per germline (reference sequence). V lost 5 bases, J lost 1 base, and 11 bases stayed unmatched. This CDR3 is built from 19 residues.

CDR3 protein: CASTSFAGGRNYGYTF. CDR3 coding DNA: TGTGCCAGCACTTCATTTGCAGGGGGCCGTAACTATGGCTACACCTTC. This chain links TRBV6-6 with TRBJ1-2; 8 nucleotides agree with TRBD1. After removal of 7 bases from V and 1 base from J, the junction contained 11 bases not matched to a gene. The CDR3 covers 16 residues. Germline CDR1 is MNHNY and CDR2 is SVGAGI (reference sequence).

The sample holds a few counts of this clone. The chain joins TRBV5-1 to TRBJ1-4, with TRBD1 identical over 10 bases. The CDR3 has 14 residues. V gave up 4 bases and J gave up 5 bases; unmatched junction bases: 2. CDR1 is SGHRS, CDR2 YFSETQ, per germline. The CDR3 region is CASSVTGGNEKLFF. As DNA, the CDR3 is TGCGCCAGCAGCGTGACAGGGGGCAATGAAAAACTGTTTTTT.

The chain employs TRBV3-1 (or the pseudogene TRBV3-2) and TRBJ2-7, with a weak D call TRBD2 (5 bases). The CDR3 contains 13 residues. Per germline, CDR1 LGHDT and CDR2 YNNKEL (reference sequence). V was cut by 3 bases and J by 11 bases, with 17 bases left in between. The CDR3 DNA reads as TGTGCCAGCAGCCACGACGACCGGGGTTTGAAGTACTTC. Residues: CASSHDDRGLKYF.

The V call is TRBV7-2, the J call TRBJ1-5; a possible D gene is TRBD1 (5 bases). In germline, CDR1 is SGHTA, CDR2 FQGNSA. The CDR3 spans 16 residues. Trimming took off 2 bases at V and 8 bases at J, with 19 bases between the two ends. The CDR3 DNA reads as TGTGCCAGCAGCTTACGGCCAGGGTCGCCACGCAAGCCCCAGCATTTT. Translating gives CASSLRPGSPRKPQHF.

The chain is built from TRBV9 and TRBJ1-3; tentatively, D is TRBD1 (6 bases). The germline V gene has CDR1 SGDLS and CDR2 YYNGEE. The CDR3 is made up of 14 amino acids. Trimming removed 4 bases at V and 3 bases at J, with 11 bases between. The CDR3 DNA follows: TGTGCCAGCAGCCCCGTCAGGGGTGGAAACACCATATATTTT. This gives the protein CASSPVRGGNTIYF.

This chain joins TRBV2 and TRBJ2-2; 13 nucleotides align to TRBD2. This CDR3 comprises 16 residues. Trimming removed 4 bases from V and 6 bases from J; junction bases left unmatched: 5. Germline V gene data show CDR1 as SNHLY and CDR2 as FYNNEI. CDR3 loop: CASSAVGLAGAGELFF. CDR3 coding DNA: TGTGCCAGCAGTGCCGTCGGACTAGCGGGGGCCGGGGAGCTGTTTTTT. Complete variable domain (other parts from reference TRBV2 and TRBJ2-2): EPEVTQTPSHQVTQMGQEVILRCVPISNHLYFYWYRQILGQKVEFLVSFYNNEISEKSEIFDDQFSVERPDGSNFTLKIRSTKLEDSAMYFCASSAVGLAGAGELFFGEGSRLTVL.

The CDR3 here is CASGLKRGEPDTQYF. Here the CDR3 DNA reads TGTGCTAGTGGTTTGAAACGGGGGGAACCAGATACGCAGTATTTT. The chain carries TRBV12-5 and TRBJ2-3, with 7 nucleotides matching TRBD2. The CDR3 spans 15 residues. Losses at the gene ends were 2 bases for V and 4 bases for J; bases not matched to a gene: 6. Germline CDR1 reads LGHNT; CDR2 reads FRNRAP. Supplemented by reference TRBV12-5 and TRBJ2-3, the full variable domain reads DARVTQTPRHKVTEMGQEVTMRCQPILGHNTVFWYRQTMMQGLELLAYFRNRAPLDDSGMPKDRFSAEMPDATLATLKIQPSEPRDSAVYFCASGLKRGEPDTQYFGPGTRLTVL.

This sequence joins TRBV3-1 (or the pseudogene TRBV3-2) and TRBJ1-1; D perhaps matches TRBD1 (5 bases). With 6 bases removed from V and 2 bases from J, the gap between germline ends came to 10 bases. The CDR3 is 13 amino acids. The germline V gene has CDR1 LGHDT and CDR2 YNNKEL (reference sequence). Written as DNA, the CDR3 is TGTGCCAGCAGTATCAGGGAAAACACTGAAGCTTTCTTT. Its protein product is CASSIRENTEAFF.

The chain carries TRBV7-3 and TRBJ2-5, with 7 bases aligning to TRBD1. Germline CDR1 SGHTA, CDR2 FQGTGA. Germline trimming cut 5 bases from V and 1 base from J; bases unmatched to any gene: 7. The CDR3 length is 15 residues. CDR3: CASSVSRDSQETQYF. Written as DNA, the CDR3 is TGTGCCAGCAGCGTAAGCCGGGACAGCCAAGAGACCCAGTACTTC.